These 18 T cell receptor beta chains came from one sample sequenced in a study of blood T cell repertoires in COVID-19. Here immunoSEQ multiplex PCR was the method, and the copy in TCRdb shows in-frame clones only, minus some. This sample has about 280,000 clones, with around four fifths found just once. Specimen: peripheral blood. These receptor sequences come from a woman in her forties or fifties who had recovered from COVID-19.

The chain employs TRBV9 and TRBJ2-3; maybe TRBD2 (6 bases). Germline V CDR1 and CDR2: SGDLS, YYNGEE. Trimming stripped 4 bases from V and 2 bases from J, with 14 bases between. The CDR3 runs to 15 residues. This CDR3 reads CASSSSERNTDTQYF. CDR3 DNA: TGTGCCAGCAGCTCTAGCGAGAGAAACACAGATACGCAGTATTTT.

The chain couples TRBV9 to TRBJ1-1; 8 bases are shared with TRBD1. J lost 6 bases, V lost 0 bases, and 7 bases had no gene match. The CDR3 consists of 15 residues. CDR1 SGDLS and CDR2 YYNGEE come from the germline V gene. CDR3 loop: CASSVVPTGGAEAFF. In nucleotides, the CDR3 is TGTGCCAGCAGCGTAGTCCCCACAGGGGGAGCTGAAGCTTTCTTT.

This clone has just a few counts. This chain joins TRBV5-1 and TRBJ1-3; 7 nucleotides agree with TRBD1. CDR1 and CDR2 (germline): SGHRS, YFSETQ. The CDR3 covers 16 residues. Trimming cost V 5 bases and J 0 bases; bases outside gene matches: 8. The CDR3 protein is CASRTGQLISGNTIYF. Written as DNA, the CDR3 is TGCGCCAGCAGGACGGGACAGCTAATCTCTGGAAACACCATATATTTT.

This clone was counted a single time. The V gene is TRBV28, the J gene TRBJ2-1, with 12 bases fitting TRBD2. CDR1 and CDR2 from the germline V gene are MDHEN and SYDVKM. The CDR3 totals 20 residues. V was clipped by 6 bases and J by 1 base; unmatched bases: 16. The CDR3 sequence: CASSRPTSGGHNGSYNEQFF. CDR3 DNA: TGTGCCAGCAGCCGACCGACTAGCGGGGGCCACAACGGTTCCTACAATGAGCAGTTCTTC.

The rearrangement joins TRBV5-1 to TRBJ1-2; possible D gene TRBD1, 6 bases. The CDR3 has 13 residues. CDR1 SGHRS and CDR2 YFSETQ come from the germline V gene. V lost 4 bases, J lost 5 bases, and 12 bases lay in between. The CDR3, as DNA: TGCGCCAGCAGCATCTCGGACAGTTATGGCTACACCTTC. Protein: CASSISDSYGYTF. Looking up the rest from reference TRBV5-1 and TRBJ1-2 gives the full variable domain: KAGVTQTPRYLIKTRGQQVTLSCSPISGHRSVSWYQQTPGQGLQFLFEYFSETQRNKGNFPGRFSGRQFSNSRSEMNVSTLELGDSALYLCASSISDSYGYTFGSGTRLTVV.

This clone has more than one count but fewer than ten. The chain has TRBV28 and TRBJ2-7, with TRBD2 matching 7 bases. V lost 3 bases and J lost 4; bases outside the gene matches: 6. Germline V CDR1 and CDR2: MDHEN, SYDVKM. This CDR3 contains 14 residues. CDR3 amino acids: CASSFRGVRYEQYF. The CDR3 DNA reads as TGTGCCAGCAGTTTTCGGGGGGTTCGGTACGAGCAGTACTTC.

V usage is TRBV5-4 and J usage is TRBJ1-2; D not resolved. CDR1 and CDR2 from the germline V gene are SGHNT and YYREEE (reference sequence). The CDR3 consists of 13 residues. V was trimmed by 0 bases and J by 1 base, leaving 4 bases between them. The CDR3 loop is CASSLGHNYGYTF. In DNA form, the CDR3 reads TGTGCCAGCAGCTTGGGACATAACTATGGCTACACCTTC.

The V and J genes are TRBV7-2 and TRBJ1-1, with 7 nucleotides matching TRBD1. This CDR3 region has 12 residues. With V trimmed by 8 bases and J by 5 bases, 5 bases remained unmatched. Looked up from germline, CDR1 is SGHTA and CDR2 is FQGNSA. The CDR3 here is CASRKTGTEAFF. In nucleotides, the CDR3 is TGTGCCAGCCGCAAGACAGGGACTGAAGCTTTCTTT.

The chain couples TRBV12-3 or TRBV12-4 to TRBJ2-5; D gene uncertain. Trimming pared 1 base from V and 2 bases from J, leaving 5 bases between. CDR3 size: 13 residues. The CDR3 DNA reads as TGTGCCAGCAGTTTAGATCAGCAAGAGACCCAGTACTTC. Protein product: CASSLDQQETQYF.

The CDR3 DNA follows: TGTGCCAGCAGTTTGCAGCGGAACACCGGGGAGCTGTTTTTT. It specifies CASSLQRNTGELFF. The chain joins TRBV28 to TRBJ2-2; D is undetermined. V shed 3 bases and J shed 1 base, with 6 bases lying between them. CDR3 size: 14 residues. Germline loops: CDR1 MDHEN, CDR2 SYDVKM.

The chain couples TRBV19 to TRBJ1-6; D is unclear. This CDR3 is built from 15 residues. The V end was cut by 3 bases, the J end by 3 bases, with 9 bases between. CDR1 is LNHDA, CDR2 SQIVND, per germline (reference sequence). CDR3 protein: CASSIGELYNSPLHF. CDR3 bases: TGTGCCAGTAGTATCGGGGAGCTCTATAATTCACCCCTCCACTTT.

This clone was counted ten times or more. The V call is TRBV30, the J call TRBJ2-2; no clear D gene. The CDR3 is 13 residues long. Deletions cut 0 bases from V and 6 bases from J, with 8 bases between. CDR1 GTSNPN and CDR2 SVGIG come from the germline V gene (reference sequence). The CDR3 bases are TGTGCCTGGAGTGTAAGATACTCCGGGGAGCTGTTTTTT. Its translation is CAWSVRYSGELFF. The full variable domain, its missing parts supplied by reference TRBV30 and TRBJ2-2, is SQTIHQWPATLVQPVGSPLSLECTVEGTSNPNLYWYRQAAGRGLQLLFYSVGIGQISSEVPQNLSASRPQDRQFILSSKKLLLSDSGFYLCAWSVRYSGELFFGEGSRLTVL.

The CDR3 loop reads CASRDRTSGGGYEQYF. For the CDR3, the DNA is TGTGCCAGCAGGGATAGGACTAGCGGGGGGGGCTACGAGCAGTACTTC. The chain combines TRBV11-2 with TRBJ2-7; TRBD2 matches at 15 bases. The ends lost 6 bases at V and 3 bases at J; junction bases unmatched: 6. There are 16 residues in the CDR3. Germline V gene lookup returns CDR1 SGHAT and CDR2 FQNNGV.

CDR3 DNA: TGTGCCAGCAGCTCCGGACAGGGAAATGAAAAACTGTTTTTT. Translation: CASSSGQGNEKLFF. The V call is TRBV11-2, the J call TRBJ1-4; the match to TRBD1 covers 8 bases. The germline V gene has CDR1 SGHAT and CDR2 FQNNGV. V was pared by 4 bases and J by 5 bases, with 3 bases of the junction left unmatched. The CDR3 has 14 amino acids. Drawing the rest from reference TRBV11-2 and TRBJ1-4, the complete variable domain is EAGVAQSPRYKIIEKRQSVAFWCNPISGHATLYWYQQILGQGPKLLIQFQNNGVVDDSQLPKDRFSAERLKGVDSTLKIQPAKLEDSAVYLCASSSGQGNEKLFFGSGTQLSVL.

The genes are TRBV21-1 and TRBJ1-2. TRBV21-1 counts as a pseudogene. CDR3 length: 14 amino acids. In nucleotides, the CDR3 is TGTGCCAGCCCGGGCGGGGGAAAGGGGTATGGCTACACCTTC. Translated: CASPGGGKGYGYTF.

The chain employs TRBV5-1 and TRBJ1-5; the D gene is possibly TRBD1 (5 bases). The V end lost 0 bases, the J end lost 5 bases, and 15 bases lay between the germline ends. Germline CDR1 SGHRS, CDR2 YFSETQ. The CDR3 is 16 residues long. In nucleotides, the CDR3 is TGCGCCAGCAGCTTGGTGGGACTTGGGGCCGATCAGCCCCAGCATTTT. It specifies CASSLVGLGADQPQHF.

To note about this clone: This same CDR3 is encoded by further DNA sequences in the sample. This chain uses TRBV18 with TRBJ1-1; D is possibly TRBD1 (5 bases). Germline V gene sequence: CDR1 KGHSH, CDR2 LQKENI. This CDR3 comprises 14 residues. V lost 3 bases and J lost 2, with 10 bases in between. The CDR3 loop reads CASSPGQGNTEAFF. CDR3 nucleotides: TGTGCCAGCTCACCGGGGCAGGGTAACACTGAAGCTTTCTTT.

This rearrangement joins TRBV12-3 or TRBV12-4 to TRBJ1-1, with D unclear. This CDR3 is 13 amino acids long. The V end was cut by 1 base, the J end by 8 bases, with 11 bases between. CDR3 nucleotide sequence: TGTGCCAGCAGTTTAGTATCTGGAGCAGAAGCTTTCTTT. As protein: CASSLVSGAEAFF.